This TCR beta chain was recorded in a study of control samples from healthy donors and cancer patients (dated by TCRdb to the early 2020s). Libraries were prepared through the immunoSEQ multiplex PCR assay. Held by TCRdb, this immuneACCESS table contains in-frame sequences only and omits some clones. Under half of the omission traces to an unresolved V gene where checked; the cause of the rest is unknown. The sample table contains around 150,000 clones; only one count was recorded for roughly 90% of them. The leading ten clones occupy around 12% of the sample. Comment on this clone: This receptor's antigen is unknown. Per-nucleotide qualities are absent, and no much larger clonotype sits a single base away.

The CDR3 measures 21 amino acids from cysteine to phenylalanine. The entry retains the CDR3 DNA only, 63 bases that are in frame from base 1. V lost 4 bases and J lost 0 bases, and the count of bases not matched to a germline gene is 17. The germline V gene (reference sequence) gives CDR1 as LGHDT and CDR2 as YNNKEL. The sequenced sample was blood. The sequence was collected from a man in his thirties or forties in good health. In this chain, TRBV3-1 (or the pseudogene TRBV3-2) is recombined with TRBJ2-6; a stretch of 8 junction bases matches TRBD1. Here the CDR3 is given as CASSLTELPGQDDSGANVLTF. The DNA sequence is given as TGTGCCAGCAGCCTTACTGAACTCCCGGGACAGGACGACTCTGGGGCCAACGTCCTGACTTTC.